This record concerns one TCR beta chain sequence. This record belongs to a study of CD8 T cells in Susac syndrome. An input of roughly 0.45 to 1 ug of RNA was subjected to reverse transcription using random hexamers. TCRdb recomputed calls from the immunoSEQ multiplex PCR reads with MiXCR, one row per CDR3 protein. This sample has under 200,000 distinct CDR3 sequences, with 85% to 95% found just once. Negative isolation yielded CD4+ and CD8+ T cells, and FACS enriched TEMRA cells. The receptor was isolated from a human donor with multiple sclerosis. The sample comprised CD8+ T cells from PBMCs.

The CDR3 spells CASSPNTESEAFF. DNA for the CDR3: TGTGCCAGCAGCCCGAACACGGAATCTGAAGCTTTCTTT. The V gene is TRBV5-6, the J gene TRBJ1-1, with unresolved D. The V end was cut by 4 bases, the J end by 6 bases, with 13 bases between. Germline V gene lookup returns CDR1 SGHDT and CDR2 YYEEEE. This CDR3 region has 13 residues.